This T cell receptor (beta chain) is drawn from a study of CD8 T cells in Susac syndrome. V dropped 1 base and J dropped 7; count of bases not matched to a gene: 5. The CDR3 extends over 15 amino acids. Germline values: CDR1 SGDLS, CDR2 YYNGEE. General study findings and limits: A relatively small number of individuals underwent TCR sequencing and HLA analysis.

To note about this clonotype: The antigen remains unidentified.

The RNA, about 0.5 to 1 ug, was put through reverse transcription using random hexamers. By means of immunoSEQ multiplex PCR, TCR beta CDR3 spanning 54 Vbeta and 13 Jbeta underwent amplification. TCRdb independently ran MiXCR on the immunoSEQ multiplex PCR reads; one entry per CDR3 protein. Counted here are approximately 100,000 distinct CDR3 sequences, around 92% occurring once; the ten biggest clones make up approximately 0.11%. TCR beta from blood CD8+ and CD4+ T cells was sequenced. It was healthy donors who served as the controls, matched for age and sex. The clonotype was recovered from a human donor in good health. V is TRBV9 and J is TRBJ2-1, with 10 bases matching TRBD2. Sequencing used CD8+ T cells from PBMCs. The CDR3 DNA follows: TGTGCCAGCAGCGTATTGTCTAGCGGGGGAAATGAGCAGTTCTTC. It codes for CASSVLSSGGNEQFF.